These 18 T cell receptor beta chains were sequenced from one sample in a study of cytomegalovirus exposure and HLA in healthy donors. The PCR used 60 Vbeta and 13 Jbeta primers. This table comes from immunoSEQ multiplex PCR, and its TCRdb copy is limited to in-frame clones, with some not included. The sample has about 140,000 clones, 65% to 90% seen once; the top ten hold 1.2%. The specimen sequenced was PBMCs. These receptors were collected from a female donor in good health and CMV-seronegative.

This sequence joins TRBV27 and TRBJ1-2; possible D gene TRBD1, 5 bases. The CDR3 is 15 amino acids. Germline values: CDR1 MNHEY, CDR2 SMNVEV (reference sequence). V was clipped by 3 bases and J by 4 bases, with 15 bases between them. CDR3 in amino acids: CASSFGGGAPYGYTF. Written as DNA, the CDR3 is TGTGCCAGCAGTTTTGGGGGAGGGGCCCCCTATGGCTACACCTTC.

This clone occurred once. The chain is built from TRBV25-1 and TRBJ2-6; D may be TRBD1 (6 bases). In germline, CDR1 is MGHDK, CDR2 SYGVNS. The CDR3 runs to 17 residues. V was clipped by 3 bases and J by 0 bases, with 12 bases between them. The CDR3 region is CASSDPTGLSGANVLTF. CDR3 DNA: TGTGCCAGCAGTGACCCAACAGGGCTCTCTGGGGCCAACGTCCTGACTTTC.

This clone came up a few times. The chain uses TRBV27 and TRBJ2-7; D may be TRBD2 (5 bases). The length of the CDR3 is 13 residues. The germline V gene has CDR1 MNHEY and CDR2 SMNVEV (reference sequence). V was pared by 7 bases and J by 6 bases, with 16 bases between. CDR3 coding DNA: TGTGCCAGCATGAGCTGGGTTGGAGGCGAGCAGTACTTC. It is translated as CASMSWVGGEQYF.

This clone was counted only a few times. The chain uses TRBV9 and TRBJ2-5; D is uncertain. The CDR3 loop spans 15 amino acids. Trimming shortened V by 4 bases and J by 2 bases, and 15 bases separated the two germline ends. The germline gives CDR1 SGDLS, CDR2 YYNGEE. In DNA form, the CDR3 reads TGTGCCAGCAGCCCCGGCGGCATTGATCAAGAGACCCAGTACTTC. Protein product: CASSPGGIDQETQYF.

This CDR3 reads CASTNSNQPQHF. The CDR3 coding sequence is TGTGCCAGCACTAACAGCAATCAGCCCCAGCATTTT. The V gene is TRBV7-9, the J gene TRBJ1-5; D not resolved. The germline V gene encodes CDR1 SEHNR and CDR2 FQNEAQ (reference sequence). Trimming took 7 bases from V and 1 from J, leaving 5 bases between them. The CDR3 has 12 residues.

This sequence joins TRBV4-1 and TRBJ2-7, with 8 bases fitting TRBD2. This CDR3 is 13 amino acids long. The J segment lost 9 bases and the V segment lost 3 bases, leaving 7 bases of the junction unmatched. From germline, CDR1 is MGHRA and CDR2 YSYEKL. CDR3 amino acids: CASSHPGGVGQYF. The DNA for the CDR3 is TGCGCCAGCAGCCATCCCGGGGGGGTAGGGCAGTACTTC.

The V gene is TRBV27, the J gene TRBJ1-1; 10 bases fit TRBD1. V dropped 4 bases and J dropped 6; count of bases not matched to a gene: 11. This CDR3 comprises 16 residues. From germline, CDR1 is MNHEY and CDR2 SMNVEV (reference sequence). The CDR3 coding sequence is TGTGCCAGCAGTTCACTCCCGGGACAGGGGATTGCTGAAGCTTTCTTT. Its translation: CASSSLPGQGIAEAFF.

Here the CDR3 reads CASSPGQALQETQYF. The CDR3 DNA follows: TGTGCCAGCAGTCCGGGACAAGCCCTCCAAGAGACCCAGTACTTC. The genes are TRBV5-6 and TRBJ2-5; possibly TRBD1 for D (6 bases). This CDR3 region has 15 residues. The V gene lost 5 bases and the J gene lost 1 base, with 15 bases spanning the gap. Germline values: CDR1 SGHDT, CDR2 YYEEEE.

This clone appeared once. The DNA of the CDR3 is TGCGCCAGCAGCTTGGCTACGGGACAGGGTCTATCCACTGAAGCTTTCTTT. The encoded protein is CASSLATGQGLSTEAFF. The chain combines TRBV5-1 with TRBJ1-1; 9 positions agree with TRBD1. The germline V gene has CDR1 SGHRS and CDR2 YFSETQ. V shed 0 bases, J shed 4 bases, and the junction held 10 bases outside the gene matches. The CDR3 runs to 17 residues.

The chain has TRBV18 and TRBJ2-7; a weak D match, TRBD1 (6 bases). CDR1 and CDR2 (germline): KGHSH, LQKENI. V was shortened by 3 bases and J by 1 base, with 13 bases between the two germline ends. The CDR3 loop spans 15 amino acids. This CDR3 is CASSPADSPSYEQYF. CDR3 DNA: TGTGCCAGCTCACCCGCGGACAGTCCGTCCTACGAGCAGTACTTC.

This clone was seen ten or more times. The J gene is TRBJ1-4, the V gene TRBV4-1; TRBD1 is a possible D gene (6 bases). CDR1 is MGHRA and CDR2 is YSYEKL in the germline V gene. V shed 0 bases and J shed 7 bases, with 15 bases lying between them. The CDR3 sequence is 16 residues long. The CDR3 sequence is CASSQDIQGGGEKLFF. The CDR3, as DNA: TGCGCCAGCAGCCAAGATATCCAGGGAGGGGGTGAAAAACTGTTTTTT.

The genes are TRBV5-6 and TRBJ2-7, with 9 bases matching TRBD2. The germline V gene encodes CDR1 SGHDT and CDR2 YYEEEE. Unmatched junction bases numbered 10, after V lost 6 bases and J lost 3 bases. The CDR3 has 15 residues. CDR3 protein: CASTILAGAGYEQYF. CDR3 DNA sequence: TGTGCCAGCACAATTTTAGCGGGAGCGGGCTACGAGCAGTACTTC.

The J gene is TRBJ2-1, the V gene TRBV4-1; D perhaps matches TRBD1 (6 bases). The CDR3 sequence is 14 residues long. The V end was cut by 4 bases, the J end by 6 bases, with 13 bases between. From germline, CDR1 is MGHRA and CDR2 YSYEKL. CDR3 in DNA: TGCGCCAGCAGCCCCATGGACAGTACCAATGAGCAGTTCTTC. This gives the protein CASSPMDSTNEQFF.

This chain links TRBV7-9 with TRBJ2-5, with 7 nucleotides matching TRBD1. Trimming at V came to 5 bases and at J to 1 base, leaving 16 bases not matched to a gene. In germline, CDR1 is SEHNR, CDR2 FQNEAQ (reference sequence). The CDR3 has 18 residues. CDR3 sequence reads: CASSRKPGGRLGQETQYF. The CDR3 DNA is TGTGCCAGCAGCAGGAAACCAGGGGGACGACTTGGCCAAGAGACCCAGTACTTC. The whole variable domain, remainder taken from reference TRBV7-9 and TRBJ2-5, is DTGVSQNPRHKITKRGQNVTFRCDPISEHNRLYWYRQTLGQGPEFLTYFQNEAQLEKSRLLSDRFSAERPKGSFSTLEIQRTEQGDSAMYLCASSRKPGGRLGQETQYFGPGTRLLVL.

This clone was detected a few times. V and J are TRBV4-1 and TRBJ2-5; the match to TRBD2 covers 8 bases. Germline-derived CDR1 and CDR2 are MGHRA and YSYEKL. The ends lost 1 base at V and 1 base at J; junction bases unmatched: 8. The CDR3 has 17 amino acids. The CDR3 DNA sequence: TGCGCCAGCAGCCAAGTACAGCTAGCGGGCCGCCAAGAGACCCAGTACTTC. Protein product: CASSQVQLAGRQETQYF.

CDR3 protein: CSVEGASGANVLTF. In nucleotides, the CDR3 is TGCAGCGTTGAAGGGGCCTCTGGGGCCAACGTCCTGACTTTC. This sequence joins TRBV29-1 and TRBJ2-6; D uncertain. V gave up 1 base and J gave up 0 bases, with 4 bases separating them. The CDR3 loop spans 14 amino acids. Per germline, CDR1 SQVTM and CDR2 ANQGSEA.

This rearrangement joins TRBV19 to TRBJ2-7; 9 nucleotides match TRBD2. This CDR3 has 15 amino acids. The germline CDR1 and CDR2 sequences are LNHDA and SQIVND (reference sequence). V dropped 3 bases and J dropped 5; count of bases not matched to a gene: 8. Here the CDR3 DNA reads TGTGCCAGTAGTATGAGTAGCGGGAGCCTCGACGAGCAGTACTTC. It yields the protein CASSMSSGSLDEQYF.

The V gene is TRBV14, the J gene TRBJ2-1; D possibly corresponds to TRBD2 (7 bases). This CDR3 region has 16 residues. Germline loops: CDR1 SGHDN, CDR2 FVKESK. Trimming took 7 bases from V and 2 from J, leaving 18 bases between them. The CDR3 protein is CASNLLPGGAYNEQFF. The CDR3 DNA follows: TGTGCCAGCAACCTCCTACCGGGGGGCGCCTACAATGAGCAGTTCTTC.